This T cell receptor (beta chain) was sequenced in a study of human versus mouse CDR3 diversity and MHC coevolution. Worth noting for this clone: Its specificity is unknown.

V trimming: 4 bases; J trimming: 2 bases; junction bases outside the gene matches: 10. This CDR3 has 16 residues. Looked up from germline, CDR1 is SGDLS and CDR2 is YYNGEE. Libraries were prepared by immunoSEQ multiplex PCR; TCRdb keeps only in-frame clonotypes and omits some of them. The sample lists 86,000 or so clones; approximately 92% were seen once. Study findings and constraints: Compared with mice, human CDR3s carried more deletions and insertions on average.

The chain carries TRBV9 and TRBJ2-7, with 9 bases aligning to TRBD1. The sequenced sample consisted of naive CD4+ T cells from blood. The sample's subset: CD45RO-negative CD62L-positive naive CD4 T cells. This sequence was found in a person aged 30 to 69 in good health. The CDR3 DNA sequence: TGTGCCAGCAGCCCAGGCGGGCGACAGGGGGCCTACGAGCAGTACTTC. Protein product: CASSPGGRQGAYEQYF. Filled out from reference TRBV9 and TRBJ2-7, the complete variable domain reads DSGVTQTPKHLITATGQRVTLRCSPRSGDLSVYWYQQSLDQGLQFLIQYYNGEERAKGNILERFSAQQFPDLHSELNLSSLELGDSALYFCASSPGGRQGAYEQYFGPGTRLTVT.